Listed here are 5 T cell receptor beta chains from one sample, sequenced in a study of regulatory T cells listed by TCRdb under 2018. The paper as a whole reports these results and caveats: Hydrophobic residues at CDR3 positions 6 and 7 were enriched in conventional CD4+ T cells from CD3G-deficient patients, which suggests more self-reactive specificities.

The antigens of these receptors remain unknown. The library relied on the immunoSEQ multiplex PCR assay. For the multiplex PCR, 52 forward TRBV primers and 13 reverse TRBJ primers were used, and amplification bias was corrected with both assay-based and computational methods. The source is immuneACCESS, and TCRdb retained only in-frame sequences with V and J called. Part of the clones is not carried over; for the studies checked, unresolved V genes explain less than half of this, and the remainder is unexplained. The sample table contains roughly 32,000 clones; only one count was recorded for approximately 89% of them. The top ten constitute more than 2% of the sample. Sequencing used conventional CD4+ T cells sorted from blood. The receptor set was obtained from a person under 35 with CD3G deficiency.

The CDR3 protein is CAISDGRNQPQHF. CDR3 in DNA: TGTGCCATCAGTGACGGCCGCAATCAGCCCCAGCATTTT. The V and J genes are TRBV10-3 and TRBJ1-5; D is undetermined. Trimming took off 3 bases at V and 2 bases at J, with 5 bases between the two ends. CDR3 length: 13 residues. Germline V gene sequence: CDR1 ENHRY, CDR2 SYGVKD.

V and J are TRBV10-3 and TRBJ1-2; the D is unclear. Per the germline V gene, CDR1 is ENHRY and CDR2 is SYGVKD. Trimming took 3 bases from V and 5 from J, leaving 10 bases between them. This CDR3 has 13 residues. As DNA, the CDR3 is TGTGCCATCAGTGAAGATCGGCTTTATGGCTACACCTTC. The encoded protein is CAISEDRLYGYTF.

The chain has TRBV10-3 and TRBJ1-2; D may be TRBD1 (5 bases). This CDR3 comprises 14 residues. Germline assignment: CDR1 ENHRY and CDR2 SYGVKD. Trimming removed 5 bases at V and 8 bases at J, with 18 bases between. The CDR3 region is CAISRGNQLGGYTF. CDR3 sequence (DNA): TGTGCCATCAGTCGGGGGAACCAACTAGGCGGCTACACCTTC.

The chain carries TRBV19 and TRBJ2-6; D remains ambiguous. With 6 bases removed from V and 3 bases from J, the gap between germline ends came to 6 bases. Germline V CDR1 and CDR2: LNHDA, SQIVND (reference sequence). CDR3 length equals 13 residues. CDR3 residues: CASRALGANVLTF. CDR3 coding DNA: TGTGCCAGTAGGGCCCTTGGGGCCAACGTCCTGACTTTC.

The V gene is TRBV28, the J gene TRBJ2-1; tentative D call: TRBD2 (5 bases). The CDR3 covers 15 residues. Germline loops: CDR1 MDHEN, CDR2 SYDVKM. V shed 1 base and J shed 7 bases, with 14 bases lying between them. The CDR3 coding sequence is TGTGCCAGCAGTTTATATCGGGATGGGATGAATGAGCAGTTCTTC. Encoded protein: CASSLYRDGMNEQFF.